Below are 22 T cell receptor beta chains sequenced from a single sample in a study of Ad26.COV2.S vaccination and SARS-CoV-2 variants. The protocol was immunoSEQ multiplex PCR, while the TCRdb copy is restricted to in-frame clones and leaves out a portion. Of hundreds of thousands of clones listed, roughly 90% are singletons. Sample treatment: about 20 received Ad26.COV2.S at low or high dose, single or two shots; about 5 received placebo; per-sample allocation not given. It was on day 63 after the first vaccine or placebo injection that samples were taken. Sequencing used peripheral blood, obtained in a trial of Ad26.COV2.S vaccine versus placebo. The receptor source for this set is a person between 18 and 65 years old who received the Ad26.COV2.S COVID-19 vaccine or a placebo.

This rearrangement joins TRBV7-9 to TRBJ2-7; maybe TRBD1 (6 bases). CDR1 is SEHNR, CDR2 FQNEAQ, per germline (reference sequence). V was trimmed by 5 bases and J by 5 bases, leaving 16 bases between them. CDR3 size: 14 residues. In DNA, the CDR3 is TGTGCCAGCAGCCTAGGGGGTAGGGTCCACGAGCAGTACTTC. Translated, it gives CASSLGGRVHEQYF.

This rearrangement joins TRBV6-5 to TRBJ2-2; the D gene is possibly TRBD2 (6 bases). V gave up 1 base and J gave up 6 bases, with 9 bases separating them. The CDR3 runs to 14 residues. In germline, CDR1 is MNHEY, CDR2 SVGAGI. The CDR3, as DNA: TGTGCCAGCAGTTACTTGGCGGGATCCGGGGAGCTGTTTTTT. Its translation is CASSYLAGSGELFF.

The chain recombines TRBV25-1 with TRBJ1-4, with TRBD1 matching over 8 bases. The germline V gene encodes CDR1 MGHDK and CDR2 SYGVNS. J was trimmed by 8 bases and V by 9 bases; bases with no gene match: 8. The CDR3 has 13 residues. CDR3: CASGDRGGEKLFF. The CDR3 DNA reads TGTGCCAGTGGAGACAGGGGTGGCGAAAAACTGTTTTTT.

Comment on this clone: This specimen includes other DNA sequences encoding the same CDR3. The chain is built from TRBV5-1 and TRBJ1-2, with D perhaps TRBD1 (6 bases). V lost 0 bases to trimming and J lost 7 bases, with 7 bases between them. Germline CDR1 is SGHRS and CDR2 is YFSETQ. The CDR3 consists of 12 residues. The CDR3 DNA follows: TGCGCCAGCAGCTTGGAGGGGGGTGGCTACACCTTC. Translation: CASSLEGGGYTF.

The chain couples TRBV27 to TRBJ1-4; 7 bases fit TRBD1. This CDR3 is 15 amino acids long. Trimming removed 0 bases from V and 7 bases from J; junction bases left unmatched: 5. Looked up from germline, CDR1 is MNHEY and CDR2 is SMNVEV (reference sequence). CDR3 nucleotide sequence: TGTGCCAGCAGTTTATCCAGACAGGGCGGTGAAAAACTGTTTTTT. Translation: CASSLSRQGGEKLFF.

The chain is built from TRBV27 and TRBJ2-1; TRBD1 aligns across 7 bases. J was trimmed by 4 bases and V by 10 bases; bases with no gene match: 7. The CDR3 is 13 residues long. CDR1 MNHEY and CDR2 SMNVEV come from the germline V gene (reference sequence). The CDR3 loop is CATAGQDYNEQFF. CDR3 in DNA: TGTGCCACCGCCGGACAGGATTACAATGAGCAGTTCTTC.

The chain employs TRBV30 and TRBJ1-1; D is possibly TRBD1 (6 bases). The V end lost 7 bases, the J end lost 4 bases, and 13 bases lay between the germline ends. CDR1 and CDR2 from the germline V gene are GTSNPN and SVGIG (reference sequence). The CDR3 covers 12 residues. CDR3 protein: CAYNREVTEAFF. The CDR3 DNA sequence: TGTGCCTATAACAGGGAGGTCACTGAAGCTTTCTTT.

The V gene is TRBV5-1, the J gene TRBJ2-2; 8 positions agree with TRBD2. CDR1 is SGHRS, CDR2 YFSETQ, per germline. This CDR3 has 15 residues. Losses at the gene ends were 1 base for V and 5 bases for J; bases not matched to a gene: 4. CDR3 amino acids: CASSLSPGGTGELFF. The CDR3 bases are TGCGCCAGCAGCTTGTCCCCGGGGGGGACCGGGGAGCTGTTTTTT.

The chain recombines TRBV2 with TRBJ2-1, with 9 bases identical to TRBD2. Germline CDR1 and CDR2: SNHLY and FYNNEI. The CDR3 is made up of 15 amino acids. V was pared by 6 bases and J by 4 bases, with 7 bases of the junction left unmatched. CDR3 amino acids: CASSLLAGSYNEQFF. The CDR3 coding sequence is TGTGCCAGCAGCCTCCTAGCGGGATCTTACAATGAGCAGTTCTTC.

This clone was seen once. V and J are TRBV9 and TRBJ2-1, with TRBD2 matching over 10 bases. V shed 1 base, J shed 2 bases, and the junction held 9 bases outside the gene matches. The CDR3 sequence is 18 residues long. Per the germline V gene, CDR1 is SGDLS and CDR2 is YYNGEE. Here the CDR3 reads CASSVSAALAGAYNEQFF. CDR3 nucleotides: TGTGCCAGCAGCGTATCGGCCGCCCTAGCGGGGGCCTACAATGAGCAGTTCTTC.

The CDR3 here is CASSSTRDRVTPLHF. The CDR3 nucleotides are TGTGCCAGCAGCTCGACCCGGGACAGGGTAACACCCCTCCACTTT. The gene calls are TRBV7-2 and TRBJ1-6, with 9 nucleotides matching TRBD1. J lost 11 bases, V lost 4 bases, and 9 bases had no gene match. CDR1 SGHTA and CDR2 FQGNSA come from the germline V gene. CDR3 length: 15 amino acids.

This clone was picked up one time. The chain has TRBV19 and TRBJ2-2; D remains ambiguous. Between the trimmed V and J ends, which lost 5 bases and 5 bases, there was a span of 9 bases. CDR3 length: 13 amino acids. Germline V lookup: CDR1 LNHDA, CDR2 SQIVND (reference sequence). The CDR3 DNA reads as TGTGCCAGTAGTGTGTCGGTAACCGGGGAGCTGTTTTTT. Translating it yields CASSVSVTGELFF.

V usage is TRBV28 and J usage is TRBJ1-3; D unclear. CDR1 and CDR2 (germline): MDHEN, SYDVKM. Trimming pared 0 bases from V and 0 bases from J, leaving 3 bases between. The CDR3 loop spans 14 amino acids. The CDR3, as DNA: TGTGCCAGCAGTTTATGGGACTCTGGAAACACCATATATTTT. This gives the protein CASSLWDSGNTIYF.

There are a few counts of this clone. The chain uses TRBV7-2 and TRBJ1-3, with D unclear. V lost 0 bases to trimming and J lost 0 bases, with 9 bases between them. CDR3 size: 16 residues. CDR1 and CDR2 (germline): SGHTA, FQGNSA. The CDR3 DNA sequence: TGTGCCAGCAGCTTAGCGCAGGTTCACTCTGGAAACACCATATATTTT. Amino acid sequence: CASSLAQVHSGNTIYF.

V and J are TRBV12-3 or TRBV12-4 and TRBJ1-6, with D unclear. With 3 bases removed from V and 8 bases from J, the gap between germline ends came to 8 bases. The length of the CDR3 is 13 residues. DNA for the CDR3: TGTGCCAGCAGTTTTTTGCCCGATTCACCCCTCCACTTT. This sequence encodes CASSFLPDSPLHF.

This chain links TRBV2 with TRBJ2-7; the match to TRBD2 covers 12 bases. CDR3 size: 13 residues. Losses at the gene ends were 9 bases for V and 4 bases for J; bases not matched to a gene: 4. Germline loops: CDR1 SNHLY, CDR2 FYNNEI. For the CDR3, the DNA is TGTGCCAGTCGACTAGCGGGAGAATACGAGCAGTACTTC. It is translated as CASRLAGEYEQYF.

The genes are TRBV28 and TRBJ1-4; 7 bases are a match to TRBD1. Germline V lookup: CDR1 MDHEN, CDR2 SYDVKM. V lost 4 bases to trimming and J lost 3 bases; unmatched junction nucleotides: 5. The CDR3 contains 15 residues. The CDR3 loop reads CASSSTGVANEKLFF. For the CDR3, the DNA is TGTGCCAGCAGTTCTACAGGGGTTGCTAATGAAAAACTGTTTTTT.

The rearrangement uses TRBV5-1 and TRBJ2-7; unclear D gene. This CDR3 region has 12 residues. The V gene's germline CDR1 is SGHRS and CDR2 YFSETQ. Between the trimmed V and J ends, which lost 1 base and 4 bases, there was a span of 6 bases. The CDR3 loop reads CASSLIGYEQYF. The CDR3, as DNA: TGCGCCAGCAGCTTGATTGGATACGAGCAGTACTTC.

The chain employs TRBV19 and TRBJ2-1, with 9 bases aligning to TRBD1. V dropped 5 bases and J dropped 3; count of bases not matched to a gene: 5. Per germline, CDR1 LNHDA and CDR2 SQIVND (reference sequence). This CDR3 has 15 residues. The CDR3 protein is CASSFGQGFYNEQFF. The CDR3 DNA follows: TGTGCCAGTAGTTTTGGACAGGGGTTCTACAATGAGCAGTTCTTC.

The chain combines TRBV3-1 (or the pseudogene TRBV3-2) with TRBJ1-2, with D uncertain. Germline CDR1 is LGHDT and CDR2 is YNNKEL (reference sequence). Trimming cost V 0 bases and J 8 bases, with 10 bases left between them. The CDR3 extends over 13 amino acids. The CDR3 DNA is TGTGCCAGCAGCCAAGATGGGGAAAGGGGCTACACCTTC. Translated, it gives CASSQDGERGYTF.

V is TRBV7-8 and J is TRBJ2-7, with D maybe TRBD1 (6 bases). Trimming pared 5 bases from V and 3 bases from J, leaving 14 bases between. This CDR3 comprises 14 residues. CDR1 and CDR2 (germline): SGHVS, FQNEAQ. DNA of the CDR3: TGTGCCAGCAGCACCCCACAGGGTAGCTACGAGCAGTACTTC. Translating it yields CASSTPQGSYEQYF.

This clone appeared once. The gene calls are TRBV5-6 and TRBJ1-2; D ambiguous. The germline gives CDR1 SGHDT, CDR2 YYEEEE. Trimming took 0 bases from V and 4 from J, leaving 7 bases between them. The CDR3 runs 13 residues. CDR3 in DNA: TGTGCCAGCAGCTTGGCTGCATCCTATGGCTACACCTTC. Its protein product is CASSLAASYGYTF.